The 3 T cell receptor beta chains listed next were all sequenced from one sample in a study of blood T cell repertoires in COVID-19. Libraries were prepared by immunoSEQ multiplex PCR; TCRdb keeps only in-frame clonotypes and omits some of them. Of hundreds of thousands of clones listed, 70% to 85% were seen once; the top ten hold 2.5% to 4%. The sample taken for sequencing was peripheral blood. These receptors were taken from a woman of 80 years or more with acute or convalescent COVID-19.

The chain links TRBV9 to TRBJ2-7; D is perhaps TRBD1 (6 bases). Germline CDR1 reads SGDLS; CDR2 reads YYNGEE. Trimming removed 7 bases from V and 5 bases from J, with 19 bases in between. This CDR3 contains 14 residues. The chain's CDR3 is CASAKQQGLDEQYF. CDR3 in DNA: TGTGCCAGCGCTAAACAACAGGGCCTTGACGAGCAGTACTTC.

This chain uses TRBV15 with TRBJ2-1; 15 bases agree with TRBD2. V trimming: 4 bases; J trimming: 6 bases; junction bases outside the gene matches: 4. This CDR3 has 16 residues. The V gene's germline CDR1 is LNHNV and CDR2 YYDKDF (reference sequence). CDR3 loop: CATSKGTSGGINEQFF. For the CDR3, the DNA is TGTGCCACCAGCAAAGGGACTAGCGGGGGGATCAATGAGCAGTTCTTC.

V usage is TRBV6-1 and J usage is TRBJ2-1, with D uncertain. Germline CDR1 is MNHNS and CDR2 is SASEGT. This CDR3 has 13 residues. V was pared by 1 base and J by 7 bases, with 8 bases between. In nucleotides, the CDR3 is TGTGCCAGCAGTGAAGGCCCAGGTAATGAGCAGTTCTTC. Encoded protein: CASSEGPGNEQFF.